This T cell receptor (beta chain) was recovered during a study of vaccination effects on CD4 cells after COVID-19. On the study more broadly: After the second dose, samples were taken at median day 72. Points from the study as a whole: There were few convalescent patients in the study and no early post-infection timepoints. Convalescents' spike-reactive clones after vaccination were mainly made up of new clones that the vaccine induced.

TCRdb's table, derived via immunoSEQ multiplex PCR, lists solely in-frame clones and lacks some. The sample has under 15,000 clones; 60% to 85% are singletons. Using viral peptide pools, the ViraFEST assay grew out antigen-specific CD4+ T cells prior to sequencing. Following a roughly 9-day culture, CD4+ T cells were purified. This individual contracted SARS-CoV-2 between March and December 2020, as verified by PCR. Either the mRNA-1273 or the BNT162b2 vaccine was given to participants as two doses. A remark on this clone: Its antigen is still unknown.

The trim removed 4 bases at V and 5 bases at J, leaving 17 bases unmatched. Germline CDR1 reads SGHVS; CDR2 reads FQNEAQ. The CDR3 runs 18 residues. The receptor's source is a human donor who had a prior SARS-CoV-2 infection. The specimen was CD4+ T cells from PBMCs cultured with SARS-CoV-2 spike peptides, collected after COVID-19 vaccination. The chain uses TRBV7-8 and TRBJ2-1, with TRBD2 matching over 7 bases. CDR3 nucleotide sequence: TGTGCCAGCAGCTCGTCGTACACGGGGGGAAAGAACCACAATGAGCAGTTCTTC. Amino acid sequence: CASSSSYTGGKNHNEQFF.